The 20 T cell receptor beta chains given below trace back to one sample, sequenced in a study of T cell clones after liver transplantation. TCRdb keeps only in-frame clones here, not all; method: immunoSEQ multiplex PCR. The table shows roughly 60,000 clones, with around 70% occurring only once. The source material was CD4+ T cells from blood, sampled at the roughly 15-month timepoint. The receptor set was obtained from a human patient who received a liver transplant. The graft donor may account for some of the T cells.

This rearrangement joins TRBV19 to TRBJ1-5; no clear D. CDR3 length: 12 residues. The germline V gene has CDR1 LNHDA and CDR2 SQIVND (reference sequence). Trimming shortened V by 3 bases and J by 4 bases, and 4 bases separated the two germline ends. In DNA form, the CDR3 reads TGTGCCAGTAGTATCGGGAATCAGCCCCAGCATTTT. It encodes CASSIGNQPQHF.

V gene TRBV9 combines with J gene TRBJ2-1, with D possibly matching TRBD1 (6 bases). Germline V gives CDR1 SGDLS, CDR2 YYNGEE. V was shortened by 0 bases and J by 3 bases, with 25 bases between the two germline ends. This CDR3 region has 20 residues. The CDR3 sequence: CASSVGGPRKGQPNYNEQFF. As DNA, the CDR3 is TGTGCCAGCAGCGTAGGTGGCCCCAGAAAGGGACAACCAAACTACAATGAGCAGTTCTTC.

This sequence joins TRBV6-5 and TRBJ1-2; possibly TRBD1 for D (5 bases). CDR1 and CDR2 from the germline V gene are MNHEY and SVGAGI. The CDR3 is made up of 11 amino acids. Trimming shortened V by 2 bases and J by 8 bases, and 6 bases separated the two germline ends. CDR3 sequence (DNA): TGTGCCAGCAGTTACCAGGGCGGCTACACCTTC. It translates to CASSYQGGYTF.

To note about this clone: One end of the junction fails to match germline, which may point to a read error. This chain connects TRBV19 to TRBJ1-5, with a weak D call TRBD1 (5 bases). The germline V gene has CDR1 LNHDA and CDR2 SQIVND (reference sequence). The CDR3 is made up of 12 amino acids. CDR3 in amino acids: CASSQGLLTHFF. CDR3 DNA sequence: TGTGCCAGTTCCCAGGGACTCCTGACCCATTTTTTT.

The chain is built from TRBV6-4 and TRBJ2-4, with a weak D call TRBD2 (6 bases). V lost 6 bases and J lost 6, with 12 bases in between. This CDR3 region has 13 residues. Germline assignment: CDR1 MRHNA and CDR2 SNTAGT. In nucleotides, the CDR3 is TGTGCCAGCAGGAGGGACGGGAGAAACATTCAGTACTTC. Translated, it gives CASRRDGRNIQYF.

This clone was seen a handful of times. V gene TRBV7-2 combines with J gene TRBJ2-1, with 9 bases matching TRBD1. CDR1 SGHTA and CDR2 FQGNSA come from the germline V gene. Unmatched junction bases numbered 3, after V lost 3 bases and J lost 6 bases. This CDR3 region has 14 residues. The CDR3 sequence is CASSLNRGRNEQFF. The CDR3 bases are TGTGCCAGCAGCTTGAACAGGGGGCGCAATGAGCAGTTCTTC.

The CDR3 here is CASSLGGTATDTQYF. CDR3 nucleotides: TGTGCCAGCAGCTTAGGGGGGACAGCCACAGATACGCAGTATTTT. The chain uses TRBV7-2 and TRBJ2-3, with 7 nucleotides matching TRBD1. Trimming cost V 1 base and J 2 bases; bases outside gene matches: 3. Germline V lookup: CDR1 SGHTA, CDR2 FQGNSA. This CDR3 comprises 15 residues. The full variable domain, in which reference TRBV7-2 and TRBJ2-3 provide the parts outside the CDR3, is GAGVSQSPSNKVTEKGKDVELRCDPISGHTALYWYRQSLGQGLEFLIYFQGNSAPDKSGLPSDRFSAERTGGSVSTLTIQRTQQEDSAVYLCASSLGGTATDTQYFGPGTRLTVL.

J is TRBJ1-3 and V is TRBV10-3, with 12 bases lining up with TRBD1. In germline, CDR1 is ENHRY, CDR2 SYGVKD. V lost 9 bases, J lost 8 bases, and 5 bases stayed unmatched. The CDR3 is made up of 13 amino acids. The CDR3 nucleotides are TGTGCCATGGGACAGGGGGCGCGAGACACCATATATTTT. It encodes CAMGQGARDTIYF.

The chain recombines TRBV11-3 with TRBJ2-7; D gene unclear. The CDR3 loop spans 13 amino acids. The V end was cut by 1 base, the J end by 2 bases, with 6 bases between. The germline V gene encodes CDR1 SGHNT and CDR2 YENEEA. The CDR3 loop reads CASSLGPTYEQYV. CDR3 DNA: TGTGCCAGCAGCTTAGGACCGACCTACGAGCAGTACGTC.

This clone has a handful of counts. J is TRBJ2-3 and V is TRBV18, with 8 bases fitting TRBD2. CDR3 length: 17 residues. CDR1 and CDR2 from the germline V gene are KGHSH and LQKENI. The V and J ends lost 2 bases and 1 base, in that order; junction bases with no gene match: 8. The CDR3 protein is CASSPRPGGAGTDTQYF. Here the CDR3 DNA reads TGTGCCAGCTCACCAAGGCCCGGGGGGGCTGGCACAGATACGCAGTATTTT.

This clone has a count of ten or more. The chain carries TRBV7-9 and TRBJ2-7; D is possibly TRBD2 (5 bases). In germline, CDR1 is SEHNR, CDR2 FQNEAQ (reference sequence). There are 14 residues in the CDR3. V was shortened by 3 bases and J by 2 bases, with 11 bases between the two germline ends. The CDR3 loop reads CASSFGRETYEQYF. DNA for the CDR3: TGTGCCAGCAGCTTTGGAAGGGAGACCTACGAGCAGTACTTC. Drawing the rest from reference TRBV7-9 and TRBJ2-7, the complete variable domain is DTGVSQNPRHKITKRGQNVTFRCDPISEHNRLYWYRQTLGQGPEFLTYFQNEAQLEKSRLLSDRFSAERPKGSFSTLEIQRTEQGDSAMYLCASSFGRETYEQYFGPGTRLTVT.

The chain carries TRBV18 and TRBJ1-5; no definite D call. This CDR3 region has 13 residues. The V end lost 5 bases, the J end lost 0 bases, and 5 bases lay between the germline ends. Germline values: CDR1 KGHSH, CDR2 LQKENI. CDR3 sequence reads: CASSRNSNQPQHF. CDR3 nucleotide sequence: TGTGCCAGCTCAAGAAATAGCAATCAGCCCCAGCATTTT.

CDR3: CAINRDRINSGANVLTF. For the CDR3, the DNA is TGTGCCATCAACCGGGACCGAATCAACTCTGGGGCCAACGTCCTGACTTTC. The chain employs TRBV28 and TRBJ2-6, with D possibly called TRBD1 or TRBD2 (5 bases each). The CDR3 has 17 residues. The V end lost 10 bases, the J end lost 0 bases, and 19 bases lay between the germline ends. Germline-derived CDR1 and CDR2 are MDHEN and SYDVKM. The full variable domain, completed using reference TRBV28 and TRBJ2-6, is DVKVTQSSRYLVKRTGEKVFLECVQDMDHENMFWYRQDPGLGLRLIYFSYDVKMKEKGDIPEGYSVSREKKERFSLILESASTNQTSMYLCAINRDRINSGANVLTFGAGSRLTVL.

The chain combines TRBV28 with TRBJ1-1; D call uncertain. Trimming removed 1 base from V and 0 bases from J, with 6 bases in between. CDR1 and CDR2 (germline): MDHEN, SYDVKM. This CDR3 has 14 residues. This chain's CDR3 is CASSLYQVNTEAFF. CDR3 DNA: TGTGCCAGCAGTTTATATCAGGTGAACACTGAAGCTTTCTTT. Filled out from reference TRBV28 and TRBJ1-1, the complete variable domain reads DVKVTQSSRYLVKRTGEKVFLECVQDMDHENMFWYRQDPGLGLRLIYFSYDVKMKEKGDIPEGYSVSREKKERFSLILESASTNQTSMYLCASSLYQVNTEAFFGQGTRLTVV.

This sequence joins TRBV5-4 and TRBJ2-1; 8 nucleotides line up with TRBD2. Trimming took 4 bases from V and 7 from J; bases not matched to a gene: 10. The CDR3 is made up of 15 amino acids. The V gene's germline CDR1 is SGHNT and CDR2 YYREEE (reference sequence). The CDR3 loop is CASSLERGPGNEQFF. The CDR3 DNA follows: TGTGCCAGCAGCCTGGAGCGGGGGCCGGGGAATGAGCAGTTCTTC. Based on the CDR3 plus reference TRBV5-4 and TRBJ2-1, the full variable domain is ETGVTQSPTHLIKTRGQQVTLRCSSQSGHNTVSWYQQALGQGPQFIFQYYREEENGRGNFPPRFSGLQFPNYSSELNVNALELDDSALYLCASSLERGPGNEQFFGPGTRLTVL.

This clone was detected a few times. The chain has TRBV6-1 and TRBJ1-5; D is unresolved. Germline values: CDR1 MNHNS, CDR2 SASEGT. V shed 10 bases and J shed 0 bases, with 13 bases lying between them. This CDR3 has 14 amino acids. The CDR3 nucleotides are TGTGCCACCAGCATTTTAGATAGCAATCAGCCCCAGCATTTT. Translation gives CATSILDSNQPQHF.

The chain joins TRBV7-8 to TRBJ2-2; D call uncertain. Trimming pared 2 bases from V and 1 base from J, leaving 14 bases between. CDR3 length: 17 residues. From germline, CDR1 is SGHVS and CDR2 FQNEAQ. CDR3 in amino acids: CASSLNIRLENTGELFF. CDR3 bases: TGTGCCAGCAGCTTAAATATTCGGTTGGAGAACACCGGGGAGCTGTTTTTT.

In its sample, this clone was seen a few times. The chain carries TRBV28 and TRBJ1-1; 7 nucleotides match TRBD1. Germline V lookup: CDR1 MDHEN, CDR2 SYDVKM. Trimming at V came to 2 bases and at J to 4 bases, leaving 4 bases not matched to a gene. The CDR3 is 14 amino acids. The CDR3 is CASSLVGGSTEAFF. DNA for the CDR3: TGTGCCAGCAGTTTAGTAGGGGGCTCCACTGAAGCTTTCTTT.

This chain joins TRBV2 and TRBJ2-2; TRBD2 agrees at 11 bases. J gave up 0 bases and V 4 bases, and 1 base lay outside the gene matches. CDR1 and CDR2 from the germline V gene are SNHLY and FYNNEI. The CDR3 is 16 residues long. CDR3 bases: TGTGCCAGCAGTGGACTAGCGGGGTCGAACACCGGGGAGCTGTTTTTT. Residues: CASSGLAGSNTGELFF.

The chain combines TRBV11-2 with TRBJ2-1, with TRBD2 as a possible D gene (6 bases). V lost 1 base to trimming and J lost 7 bases, with 11 bases between them. CDR3 length: 14 residues. The V gene's germline CDR1 is SGHAT and CDR2 FQNNGV. The CDR3 DNA reads TGTGCCAGCAGCTTAGCCCTAGCGAAGAATGAGCAGTTCTTC. Its protein is CASSLALAKNEQFF.